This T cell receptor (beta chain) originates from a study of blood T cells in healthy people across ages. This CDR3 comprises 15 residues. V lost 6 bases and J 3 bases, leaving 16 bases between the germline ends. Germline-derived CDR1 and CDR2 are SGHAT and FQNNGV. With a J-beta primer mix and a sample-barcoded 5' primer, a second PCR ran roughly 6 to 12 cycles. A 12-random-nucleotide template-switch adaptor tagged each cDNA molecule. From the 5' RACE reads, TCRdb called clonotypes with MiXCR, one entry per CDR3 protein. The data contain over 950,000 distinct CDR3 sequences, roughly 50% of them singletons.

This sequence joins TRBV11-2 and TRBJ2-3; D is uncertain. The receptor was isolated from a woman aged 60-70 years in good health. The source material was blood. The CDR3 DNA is TGTGCCAGCAGTTTTTCTTCTAGGGCGACAGATACGCAGTATTTT. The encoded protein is CASSFSSRATDTQYF.